This T cell receptor (beta chain) originates from a study of cytomegalovirus exposure and HLA in healthy donors. A remark on this clone: Its antigen is still unknown.

Germline-derived CDR1 and CDR2 are SGHAT and FQNNGV. The V and J ends lost 3 bases and 5 bases respectively, with 8 bases between them. The CDR3 length is 12 residues. This table comes from immunoSEQ multiplex PCR, and its TCRdb copy is limited to in-frame clones, with some not included. Of some 210,000 clones listed, 80% to 90% are singletons. Study-level results: Associated with cytomegalovirus, according to the listing, were around 170 TCR beta chains. The dataset shows that most TCR sequences were rare, while some public TCRs occurred in many donors.

The sample was PBMCs. The V and J genes are TRBV11-2 and TRBJ2-7; D perhaps matches TRBD2 (6 bases). The clonotype originates from a woman aged 18-35 years in good health and CMV-seropositive. The CDR3 DNA sequence: TGTGCCAGCAGCTTGGGACTCCACGAGCAGTACTTC. Its protein is CASSLGLHEQYF.